Below, 10 T cell receptor beta chains from the same sample are listed, as sequenced in a study of T cells in narcolepsy. Clones were read by immunoSEQ multiplex PCR, and TCRdb kept only the in-frame ones, dropping some. Of 30,000 to 40,000 clones listed, 75% to 90% are singletons. Sequenced material: CD45RA- memory CD4+ T cells from PBMCs. The source is a human donor with narcolepsy.

The V call is TRBV6-5, the J call TRBJ1-5; no reliable D call. The CDR3 loop spans 14 amino acids. Germline assignment: CDR1 MNHEY and CDR2 SVGAGI. V gave up 3 bases and J gave up 7 bases, with 13 bases separating them. The CDR3 loop reads CASSYDGVGQPQHF. The CDR3 DNA sequence: TGTGCCAGCAGTTATGACGGGGTTGGCCAGCCCCAGCATTTT.

The rearrangement joins TRBV5-6 to TRBJ2-7; D not certain. This CDR3 contains 13 residues. Germline CDR1 SGHDT, CDR2 YYEEEE. V lost 2 bases and J 6 bases, leaving 12 bases between the germline ends. This CDR3 is CASSLSDQAEQYF. The DNA of the CDR3 is TGTGCCAGCAGCTTATCTGACCAGGCCGAGCAGTACTTC.

The V gene is TRBV5-3, the J gene TRBJ2-5, with a tentative D call TRBD2 (5 bases). TRBJ2-7 matches the DNA end more closely, so the J call is doubtful. TRBV5-3 is an ORF; its function is uncertain. The CDR3 is 17 amino acids. The chain's CDR3 is CARSLSTIWVSLYEQYF. CDR3 DNA sequence: TGTGCCAGAAGCTTGTCGACTATTTGGGTTTCGCTCTACGAGCAGTACTTC.

The chain combines TRBV29-1 with TRBJ2-3; 9 bases align to TRBD2. The V gene's germline CDR1 is SQVTM and CDR2 ANQGSEA. J was trimmed by 5 bases and V by 7 bases; bases with no gene match: 1. The CDR3 loop spans 11 amino acids. As DNA, the CDR3 is TGCAGCGCACTAGCGGGAGATACGCAGTATTTT. It codes for CSALAGDTQYF.

The chain recombines TRBV15 with TRBJ2-7; TRBD1 agrees at 8 bases. With V trimmed by 6 bases and J by 3 bases, 7 bases remained unmatched. The V gene's germline CDR1 is LNHNV and CDR2 YYDKDF (reference sequence). The CDR3 runs 14 residues. The chain's CDR3 is CATSHRGTGYEQYF. The CDR3 region has the DNA TGTGCCACCAGTCACAGAGGGACAGGCTACGAGCAGTACTTC.

The chain couples TRBV7-8 to TRBJ2-5; no clear D gene. The germline V and J ends were trimmed by 1 base and 2 bases, with 8 bases remaining between them. Germline V gene data show CDR1 as SGHVS and CDR2 as FQNEAQ. The CDR3 spans 14 residues. Here the CDR3 DNA reads TGTGCCAGCAGCTTAGGACACATTCAAGAGACCCAGTACTTC. It translates to CASSLGHIQETQYF.

The chain combines TRBV20-1 with TRBJ1-1; no firm D call. The CDR3 is made up of 11 amino acids. Germline V gene data show CDR1 as DFQATT and CDR2 as SNEGSKA (reference sequence). In DNA, the CDR3 is TGCAAAGGAACAGAGAACACTGAAGCTTTCTTT. Its protein is CKGTENTEAFF.

The rearrangement joins TRBV19 to TRBJ2-2; 11 bases align to TRBD1. The CDR3 has 14 amino acids. V dropped 8 bases and J dropped 2; count of bases not matched to a gene: 1. Looked up from germline, CDR1 is LNHDA and CDR2 is SQIVND (reference sequence). CDR3 in DNA: TGTGCCAGTCGGACAGGGGGCAACACCGGGGAGCTGTTTTTT. This translates into CASRTGGNTGELFF.

This clone has just a few counts. This chain connects TRBV18 to TRBJ2-1; 9 bases line up with TRBD1. Germline V gene sequence: CDR1 KGHSH, CDR2 LQKENI. CDR3 length equals 18 residues. V gave up 3 bases and J gave up 3 bases; unmatched junction bases: 12. The CDR3 DNA reads TGTGCCAGCTCACCTTGGGGCCCCGGGACAGGGATCTACAATGAGCAGTTCTTC. Residues: CASSPWGPGTGIYNEQFF.

This chain uses TRBV25-1 with TRBJ1-2; no definite D call. Germline V CDR1 and CDR2: MGHDK, SYGVNS. With 4 bases removed from V and 6 bases from J, the gap between germline ends came to 18 bases. There are 15 residues in the CDR3. CDR3 bases: TGTGCCAGCAGTGGGATGGAGGGAGGCTTCGATGGCTACACCTTC. Translated: CASSGMEGGFDGYTF.